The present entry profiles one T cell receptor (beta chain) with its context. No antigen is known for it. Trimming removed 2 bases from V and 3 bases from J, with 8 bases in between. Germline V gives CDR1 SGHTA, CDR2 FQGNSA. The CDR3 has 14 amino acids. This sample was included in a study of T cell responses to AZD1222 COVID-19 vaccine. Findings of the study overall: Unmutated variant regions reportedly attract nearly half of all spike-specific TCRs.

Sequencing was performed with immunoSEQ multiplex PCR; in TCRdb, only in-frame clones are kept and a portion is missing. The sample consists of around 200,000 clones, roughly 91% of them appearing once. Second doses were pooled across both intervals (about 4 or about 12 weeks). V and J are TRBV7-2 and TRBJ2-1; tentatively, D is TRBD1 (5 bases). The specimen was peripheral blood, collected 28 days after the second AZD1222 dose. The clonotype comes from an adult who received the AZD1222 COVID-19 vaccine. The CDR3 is CASSLQGFYNEQFF. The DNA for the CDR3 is TGTGCCAGCAGCTTACAGGGATTCTACAATGAGCAGTTCTTC.